The clone carrying this T cell receptor beta chain was picked up a small number of times. The target antigen is unknown. A single record per CDR3 protein comes from TCRdb applying MiXCR to the 5' RACE reads. This table has some 560,000 distinct CDR3 sequences, roughly a sixth appearing once. These data belong to a study of T cells after yellow fever vaccination. Notes on the study in general: Post-booster samples contained most primary-vaccination clones (approximately 96% CD4, roughly 88% CD8).

The CDR3 extends over 14 amino acids. Trimming shortened V by 4 bases and J by 6 bases, and 15 bases separated the two germline ends. Per germline, CDR1 SNHLY and CDR2 FYNNEI. The chain uses TRBV2 and TRBJ1-2; no definite D call. The sample in question was PBMCs, obtained around 5 days after the first yellow fever vaccination. The receptor comes from a man aged 18 to 30 who received the YFV17D yellow fever vaccine. CDR3 sequence (DNA): TGTGCCAGCAGTGGACGGAGTACTCAGCATGGCTACACCTTC. Translating gives CASSGRSTQHGYTF.